This TCR beta chain was captured by sequencing in a study of OX40 agonist ivuxolimab in advanced cancers. Overall study context: Every 2 weeks, patients received ivuxolimab intravenously, dosed at 0.01 to 10 mg/kg. Study-level findings and limits: At 0.1-3.0 mg/kg, partial responders had clonal expansion among the lowest observed.

This CDR3 is 13 amino acids long. V shed 0 bases and J shed 7 bases, with 7 bases lying between them. CDR1 is SNHLY and CDR2 is FYNNEI in the germline V gene. This clone is a singleton in its sample. Its target is not known. Assay used: immunoSEQ multiplex PCR; TCRdb lists only in-frame clones, some missing. The sample lists some 89,000 clones; about 81% were seen once. The chain joins TRBV2 to TRBJ2-1; the D is unclear. The origin of this receptor is an adult with an advanced solid tumor such as melanoma, head and neck, liver or kidney cancer. This specimen was CD4+ or CD8+ T cells sorted from blood, taken in a trial of the OX40 agonist ivuxolimab. CDR3 bases: TGTGCCAGCAGTGAAGCCCCGTCGAATGAGCAGTTCTTC. Translated: CASSEAPSNEQFF.